Listed below are T cell receptor beta chains from one sample, sequenced in a study of T cell repertoires in cytomegalovirus infection. Each CDR3 protein is one row after TCRdb ran MiXCR on the reads. In the table there are 76,000 or so distinct CDR3 sequences, around 3.5% of which are singletons. The sequenced material came from PBMCs. The receptor source for this set is a human donor in good health (CMV status not recorded). Some clones in this sample may be carry-over from other donors' samples. The CDR3 runs from the conserved cysteine through the conserved F or W. Fields, in order: J gene, D gene, V gene, clone size, CDR3 protein, CDR3 DNA. D genes are given only for firm matches. Clone size is given for some rows only: seen once, a few or many times, or a class if the clone is expanded.

j_call: TRBJ2-5; d_call: NA; v_call: TRBV20-1; clone_size: many; cdr3_aa: CSARKEAIFQETQYF; cdr3_nt: TGCAGTGCTAGAAAGGAGGCGATCTTCCAAGAGACCCAGTACTTC
j_call: TRBJ1-5; d_call: TRBD1; v_call: TRBV12-3/TRBV12-4; clone_size: many; cdr3_aa: CASSVRTGGSNQPQHF; cdr3_nt: TGTGCCAGCAGTGTCCGGACAGGGGGAAGCAATCAGCCCCAGCATTTT
j_call: TRBJ2-3; d_call: NA; v_call: TRBV7-6; clone_size: many; cdr3_aa: CASSREVPDTQYF; cdr3_nt: TGTGCCAGCAGCCGTGAGGTTCCAGATACGCAGTATTTT
j_call: TRBJ1-2; d_call: NA; v_call: TRBV7-2; clone_size: medium-sized; cdr3_aa: CASSRTGEPNYGYTF; cdr3_nt: TGTGCCAGCAGCCGAACTGGGGAACCAAACTATGGCTACACCTTC
j_call: TRBJ2-7; d_call: TRBD2; v_call: TRBV5-4; clone_size: many; cdr3_aa: CASSLRVAGGPPITRQYF; cdr3_nt: TGTGCCAGCAGCCTCCGCGTAGCGGGGGGGCCTCCTATTACGAGGCAGTACTTC
j_call: TRBJ1-1; d_call: NA; v_call: TRBV28; clone_size: many; cdr3_aa: CASSSRGGFMPEAFF; cdr3_nt: TGTGCCAGCAGTTCCCGGGGGGGTTTTATGCCTGAAGCTTTCTTT
j_call: TRBJ2-1; d_call: TRBD2; v_call: TRBV7-2; clone_size: many; cdr3_aa: CASSGGTSGGPYNEQFF; cdr3_nt: TGTGCCAGCAGCGGGGGGACTAGCGGGGGACCTTACAATGAGCAGTTCTTC
j_call: TRBJ2-1; d_call: NA; v_call: TRBV24-1; clone_size: many; cdr3_aa: CATRGGTYNEQFF; cdr3_nt: TGTGCCACCAGGGGCGGTACCTACAATGAGCAGTTCTTC
j_call: TRBJ2-7; d_call: NA; v_call: TRBV6-1; clone_size: many; cdr3_aa: CASSVGGLYEQYF; cdr3_nt: TGTGCCAGCAGTGTCGGGGGCCTCTACGAGCAGTACTTC
j_call: TRBJ1-1; d_call: NA; v_call: TRBV5-1; clone_size: many; cdr3_aa: CASSGAGGRTEAFF; cdr3_nt: TGCGCCAGCAGCGGAGCGGGGGGGAGGACTGAAGCTTTCTTT
j_call: TRBJ2-7; d_call: NA; v_call: TRBV6-2/TRBV6-3; clone_size: many; cdr3_aa: CASSYILADGQYF; cdr3_nt: TGTGCCAGCAGTTACATATTGGCAGACGGGCAGTACTTC
j_call: TRBJ1-5; d_call: NA; v_call: TRBV7-2; clone_size: medium-sized; cdr3_aa: CASSLDSNQPQHF; cdr3_nt: TGTGCCAGCAGCCTCGATAGCAATCAGCCCCAGCATTTT
j_call: TRBJ2-7; d_call: TRBD1; v_call: TRBV7-9; clone_size: many; cdr3_aa: CASSLGDRGRSSYEQYF; cdr3_nt: TGTGCCAGCAGCTTAGGAGACAGGGGTCGTAGCTCCTACGAGCAGTACTTC
j_call: TRBJ1-2; d_call: TRBD1; v_call: TRBV5-6; clone_size: many; cdr3_aa: CASNPTGLDGYTF; cdr3_nt: TGTGCCAGCAACCCGACAGGGCTCGATGGCTACACCTTC
j_call: TRBJ1-3; d_call: NA; v_call: TRBV7-8; clone_size: many; cdr3_aa: CASSPGGPDSGNTIYF; cdr3_nt: TGTGCCAGCAGCCCGGGGGGGCCAGACTCTGGAAACACCATATATTTT
j_call: TRBJ2-1; d_call: TRBD2; v_call: TRBV6-1; clone_size: many; cdr3_aa: CASSFPRGGTYNEQFF; cdr3_nt: TGTGCCAGCAGTTTTCCCCGCGGGGGTACCTACAATGAGCAGTTCTTC
j_call: TRBJ1-2; d_call: NA; v_call: TRBV12-3/TRBV12-4; clone_size: many; cdr3_aa: CATTYRNYGYTF; cdr3_nt: TGTGCCACAACCTACAGAAACTATGGCTACACCTTC
j_call: TRBJ1-1; d_call: NA; v_call: TRBV11-1; clone_size: many; cdr3_aa: CASSLRQEAFF; cdr3_nt: TGTGCCAGCAGCTTAAGACAGGAAGCTTTCTTT
j_call: TRBJ1-4; d_call: NA; v_call: TRBV14; clone_size: many; cdr3_aa: CASSQGKLNEKLFF; cdr3_nt: TGTGCCAGCAGCCAAGGGAAACTGAATGAAAAACTGTTTTTT
j_call: TRBJ2-7; d_call: NA; v_call: TRBV7-9; clone_size: many; cdr3_aa: CASSLRQWVPTPYEQYF; cdr3_nt: TGTGCCAGCAGCTTACGACAATGGGTCCCCACCCCCTACGAGCAGTACTTC
j_call: TRBJ1-2; d_call: NA; v_call: TRBV20-1; clone_size: many; cdr3_aa: CSPSKTVTDGYTF; cdr3_nt: TGCAGCCCGTCTAAGACAGTTACCGATGGCTACACCTTC
j_call: TRBJ2-5; d_call: TRBD1; v_call: TRBV10-3; clone_size: many; cdr3_aa: CAISAGRTGGQETQYF; cdr3_nt: TGTGCCATCAGTGCTGGCCGGACAGGCGGGCAAGAGACCCAGTACTTC
j_call: TRBJ2-5; d_call: NA; v_call: TRBV11-1; clone_size: many; cdr3_aa: CASSVPGTAKETQYF; cdr3_nt: TGTGCCAGCAGCGTTCCCGGGACTGCAAAAGAGACCCAGTACTTC
j_call: TRBJ2-5; d_call: NA; v_call: TRBV7-2; clone_size: many; cdr3_aa: CASSPVGETQYF; cdr3_nt: TGTGCCAGCAGCCCGGTGGGGGAGACCCAGTACTTC
j_call: TRBJ1-5; d_call: NA; v_call: TRBV28; clone_size: many; cdr3_aa: CASSLGPRGRAQHF; cdr3_nt: TGTGCCAGCAGTTTAGGGCCCCGGGGGCGCGCCCAGCATTTT
j_call: TRBJ2-3; d_call: TRBD2; v_call: TRBV7-2; clone_size: NA; cdr3_aa: CASRPDIAGASTDTQYF; cdr3_nt: TGTGCCAGCAGACCAGATATAGCGGGAGCCAGCACAGATACGCAGTATTTT
j_call: TRBJ1-1; d_call: NA; v_call: TRBV12-3/TRBV12-4; clone_size: NA; cdr3_aa: CASSFDRRIDTEAFF; cdr3_nt: TGTGCCAGCAGTTTCGACAGACGGATAGACACTGAAGCTTTCTTT
j_call: TRBJ2-7; d_call: TRBD1; v_call: TRBV7-2; clone_size: many; cdr3_aa: CASRQGSSYEQYF; cdr3_nt: TGTGCCAGCAGACAGGGGAGCTCCTACGAGCAGTACTTC
j_call: TRBJ1-1; d_call: NA; v_call: TRBV12-5; clone_size: many; cdr3_aa: CASGLWADKNTEAFF; cdr3_nt: TGTGCTAGTGGTTTGTGGGCAGACAAAAACACTGAAGCTTTCTTT
j_call: TRBJ2-1; d_call: NA; v_call: TRBV7-9; clone_size: many; cdr3_aa: CASSSFGGINEQFF; cdr3_nt: TGTGCCAGCAGCTCATTTGGGGGCATCAATGAGCAGTTCTTC
j_call: TRBJ1-1; d_call: NA; v_call: TRBV7-8; clone_size: many; cdr3_aa: CASSLDGWSFKNTEAFF; cdr3_nt: TGTGCCAGCAGCTTAGATGGGTGGTCGTTCAAGAACACTGAAGCTTTCTTT
j_call: TRBJ1-5; d_call: NA; v_call: TRBV10-2; clone_size: many; cdr3_aa: CASSESQGQPQHF; cdr3_nt: TGCGCCAGCAGTGAGTCTCAGGGCCAGCCCCAGCATTTT
j_call: TRBJ1-2; d_call: NA; v_call: TRBV28; clone_size: many; cdr3_aa: CASSSPRINYGYTF; cdr3_nt: TGTGCCAGCAGTTCCCCAAGGATCAACTATGGCTACACCTTC
j_call: TRBJ2-7; d_call: TRBD2; v_call: TRBV7-8; clone_size: many; cdr3_aa: CASSSRAGEQTKQYF; cdr3_nt: TGTGCCAGCAGCTCCAGAGCGGGAGAACAGACAAAGCAGTACTTC
j_call: TRBJ1-5; d_call: TRBD1; v_call: TRBV5-5; clone_size: many; cdr3_aa: CASSPGTGNQPQHF; cdr3_nt: TGTGCCAGCAGTCCCGGGACAGGGAATCAGCCCCAGCATTTT
j_call: TRBJ1-2; d_call: NA; v_call: TRBV29-1; clone_size: many; cdr3_aa: CSVLGAEQGYTF; cdr3_nt: TGCAGCGTCCTAGGGGCTGAGCAAGGCTACACCTTC
j_call: TRBJ1-5; d_call: NA; v_call: TRBV6-5; clone_size: few; cdr3_aa: CASRSGNQPQHF; cdr3_nt: TGTGCCAGCAGGTCCGGCAATCAGCCCCAGCATTTT
j_call: TRBJ1-1; d_call: NA; v_call: TRBV6-5; clone_size: many; cdr3_aa: CASSSGTPILEAFF; cdr3_nt: TGTGCCAGCAGTTCGGGGACACCGATCCTTGAAGCTTTCTTT
j_call: TRBJ1-2; d_call: TRBD1; v_call: TRBV30; clone_size: many; cdr3_aa: CAWSRDRGSYGYTF; cdr3_nt: TGTGCCTGGAGTAGGGACAGGGGGTCCTATGGCTACACCTTC
j_call: TRBJ2-5; d_call: TRBD2; v_call: TRBV6-5; clone_size: many; cdr3_aa: CASSYSGLGETQYF; cdr3_nt: TGTGCCAGCAGTTACTCGGGACTAGGGGAGACCCAGTACTTC
j_call: TRBJ1-1; d_call: NA; v_call: TRBV27; clone_size: many; cdr3_aa: CASTTGRRNTEAFF; cdr3_nt: TGTGCCAGCACCACAGGACGGAGGAACACTGAAGCTTTCTTT
j_call: TRBJ1-1; d_call: NA; v_call: TRBV5-5; clone_size: many; cdr3_aa: CASSLYSGEGTEAFF; cdr3_nt: TGTGCCAGCAGCCTGTACTCAGGGGAGGGGACTGAAGCTTTCTTT
j_call: TRBJ2-1; d_call: NA; v_call: TRBV27; clone_size: many; cdr3_aa: CASSPPLYNEQFF; cdr3_nt: TGTGCCAGCAGTCCCCCCCTGTACAATGAGCAGTTCTTC
j_call: TRBJ2-7; d_call: NA; v_call: TRBV4-2; clone_size: many; cdr3_aa: CASSQAGSEREQYF; cdr3_nt: TGTGCCAGCAGCCAAGCCGGGTCAGAGAGGGAGCAGTACTTC
j_call: TRBJ1-2; d_call: NA; v_call: TRBV18; clone_size: many; cdr3_aa: CASSQRTENYGYTF; cdr3_nt: TGTGCCAGCTCACAAAGAACAGAAAACTATGGCTACACCTTC
j_call: TRBJ2-1; d_call: TRBD1; v_call: TRBV7-2; clone_size: many; cdr3_aa: CASSLSPDRGLSAFF; cdr3_nt: TGTGCCAGCAGCTTAAGCCCGGACAGGGGCCTCTCAGCATTCTTC
j_call: TRBJ2-3; d_call: NA; v_call: TRBV12-3/TRBV12-4; clone_size: many; cdr3_aa: CASSLYTDTQYF; cdr3_nt: TGTGCCAGCAGTCTCTACACAGATACGCAGTATTTT
j_call: TRBJ2-3; d_call: NA; v_call: TRBV6-2/TRBV6-3; clone_size: many; cdr3_aa: CASSYAWGKGPDTQYF; cdr3_nt: TGTGCCAGCAGTTACGCGTGGGGGAAGGGGCCAGATACGCAGTATTTT
j_call: TRBJ2-1; d_call: NA; v_call: TRBV7-3; clone_size: many; cdr3_aa: CASSSHNNEQFF; cdr3_nt: TGTGCCAGCAGCTCCCATAACAATGAGCAGTTCTTC
j_call: TRBJ2-7; d_call: NA; v_call: TRBV9; clone_size: many; cdr3_aa: CASSVVSSSHEQYF; cdr3_nt: TGTGCCAGCAGCGTAGTTAGTAGTTCACACGAGCAGTACTTC
j_call: TRBJ1-3; d_call: NA; v_call: TRBV12-3/TRBV12-4; clone_size: many; cdr3_aa: CASSRLGYGNTIYF; cdr3_nt: TGTGCCAGCAGTCGCCTGGGTTACGGAAACACCATATATTTT